This T cell receptor (beta chain) was captured in a study of Ad26.COV2.S vaccination and SARS-CoV-2 variants. Stated treatment: around 19 received Ad26.COV2.S at low or high dose, single or two shots; several received placebo; per-sample allocation not given. Day 63 after the first injection of vaccine or placebo was the sampling time. Germline CDR1 and CDR2: SEHNR and FQNEAQ (reference sequence). The CDR3 sequence is 14 residues long. Trimming took 5 bases from V and 4 from J; bases not matched to a gene: 7. TCRdb's table, derived via immunoSEQ multiplex PCR, lists solely in-frame clones and lacks some. Here the sample spans about 350,000 clones, approximately 86% being singletons.

The sequences come from peripheral blood, collected in a trial of Ad26.COV2.S vaccine versus placebo. This receptor was taken from a person aged 18 to 59 who received the Ad26.COV2.S COVID-19 vaccine or a placebo. The chain has TRBV7-9 and TRBJ2-5; TRBD1 matches at 7 bases. CDR3 in DNA: TGTGCCAGCAGCGCAAGACAGGGTTTAGAGACCCAGTACTTC. It encodes CASSARQGLETQYF.